These 14 T cell receptor beta chains were sequenced from one sample in a study of HIV-infected patients and healthy controls. Alpha and beta constant-region primers primed reverse transcription of approximately 460 ng RNA. Using multiplexing indices, alpha and beta chain libraries were generated apart by chain-specific third strand synthesis. TCRdb used MiXCR to reprocess the 5' RACE reads, holding one entry per CDR3 protein. Here the sample spans 15,000 to 20,000 distinct CDR3 sequences, about 8.3% being singletons. The repertoire came from unfractionated whole blood and reflected all unsorted peripheral T cells. Sample: blood. These receptors were obtained from an adult in good health.

Within the sample, this clonotype is medium-sized. The chain is built from TRBV6-4 and TRBJ2-3, with TRBD2 identical over 7 bases. There are 14 residues in the CDR3. V gave up 3 bases and J gave up 0 bases; unmatched junction bases: 0. Germline V gene sequence: CDR1 MRHNA, CDR2 SNTAGT. CDR3 DNA: TGTGCCAGCAGTGAGGGGGGGAGCACAGATACGCAGTATTTT. This gives the protein CASSEGGSTDTQYF.

In its sample, this clonotype was seen a few times. CDR3 in amino acids: CASLMDRGRNTEAFF. The DNA for the CDR3 is TGTGCCAGCTTGATGGACAGGGGACGGAACACTGAAGCTTTCTTT. The gene calls are TRBV18 and TRBJ1-1, with 9 bases identical to TRBD1. The J segment lost 1 base and the V segment lost 7 bases, leaving 7 bases of the junction unmatched. This CDR3 region has 15 residues. The germline gives CDR1 KGHSH, CDR2 LQKENI.

This clonotype was counted ten times or more. The chain carries TRBV9 and TRBJ2-5; 7 positions agree with TRBD1. Germline V gene lookup returns CDR1 SGDLS and CDR2 YYNGEE. This CDR3 is 14 amino acids long. V was clipped by 3 bases and J by 2 bases; unmatched bases: 4. CDR3 bases: TGTGCCAGCAGCGCGTTCAGGGGGCAAGAGACCCAGTACTTC. Its protein product is CASSAFRGQETQYF.

This clonotype was observed many times. The gene calls are TRBV28 and TRBJ1-4; possible D gene TRBD1, 6 bases. The ends were cut back, 5 bases at V and 12 bases at J, with 13 bases in the middle. Germline V CDR1 and CDR2: MDHEN, SYDVKM. The CDR3 is 12 residues long. This CDR3 reads CASSLRGEELFF. CDR3 bases: TGTGCCAGCAGTCTCAGGGGTGAGGAACTGTTTTTT.

The chain combines TRBV28 with TRBJ2-1; 13 nucleotides match TRBD2. Germline assignment: CDR1 MDHEN and CDR2 SYDVKM. There are 16 residues in the CDR3. The ends lost 4 bases at V and 6 bases at J; junction bases unmatched: 6. DNA of the CDR3: TGTGCCAGCAGTTGGACTAGCGGGAGCGGGTTCAATGAGCAGTTCTTC. It yields the protein CASSWTSGSGFNEQFF.

The chain carries TRBV27 and TRBJ1-5; no definite D call. V dropped 4 bases and J dropped 4 bases, with 5 bases sitting between them. CDR1 is MNHEY and CDR2 is SMNVEV in the germline V gene (reference sequence). The CDR3 contains 12 residues. The CDR3 DNA is TGTGCCAGCAGTTCGACGAATCAGCCCCAGCATTTT. The encoded protein is CASSSTNQPQHF.

By sample share, this clonotype is medium-sized. The genes are TRBV7-6 and TRBJ2-3; a possible D gene is TRBD1 (6 bases). Trimming pared 6 bases from V and 2 bases from J, leaving 15 bases between. The V gene's germline CDR1 is SGHVS and CDR2 FNYEAQ. The CDR3 spans 15 residues. In DNA form, the CDR3 reads TGTGCCAGCAGTCCTGGGGGCGGGCCCACAGATACGCAGTATTTT. As protein: CASSPGGGPTDTQYF.

The rearrangement uses TRBV9 and TRBJ2-3, with 8 bases aligning to TRBD2. The CDR3 covers 15 residues. V shed 4 bases and J 10 bases; nucleotides not matched to a gene: 14. The V gene's germline CDR1 is SGDLS and CDR2 YYNGEE. CDR3 residues: CASSPPGLVYGAQYF. The CDR3 DNA is TGTGCCAGCAGCCCCCCGGGACTAGTCTACGGAGCGCAGTATTTT. Full variable domain (missing parts from reference TRBV9 and TRBJ2-3): DSGVTQTPKHLITATGQRVTLRCSPRSGDLSVYWYQQSLDQGLQFLIQYYNGEERAKGNILERFSAQQFPDLHSELNLSSLELGDSALYFCASSPPGLVYGAQYFGPGTRLTVL.

By frequency in the sample, this clonotype is medium-sized. The chain links TRBV28 to TRBJ2-1; D not certain. The CDR3 runs 13 residues. Per the germline V gene, CDR1 is MDHEN and CDR2 is SYDVKM. Trimming left V 1 base short and J 6 bases short, with 7 bases between. The chain's CDR3 is CASSLLFGNEQFF. In DNA, the CDR3 is TGTGCCAGCAGTTTATTATTTGGCAATGAGCAGTTCTTC.

V and J are TRBV7-8 and TRBJ2-2, with 7 bases aligning to TRBD1. This CDR3 spans 13 amino acids. Looked up from germline, CDR1 is SGHVS and CDR2 is FQNEAQ. Trimming took 4 bases from V and 8 from J; bases not matched to a gene: 4. CDR3 nucleotides: TGTGCCAGCAGCTCAGACAGGGTGGGGGAGCTGTTTTTT. It translates to CASSSDRVGELFF.

The V gene is TRBV12-3 or TRBV12-4, the J gene TRBJ1-1, with D uncertain. Trimming shortened V by 5 bases and J by 11 bases, and 15 bases separated the two germline ends. The CDR3 runs 12 residues. CDR3 nucleotide sequence: TGTGCCAGCAGTCCCCGGGTAGACCTCGCTTTCTTT. This codes for CASSPRVDLAFF.

V is TRBV4-2 and J is TRBJ1-1; no clear D. The CDR3 runs to 17 residues. Germline V gene data show CDR1 as LGHNA and CDR2 as YNFKEQ. CDR3 protein: CESSQDLKASANTEAFF. Written as DNA, the CDR3 is TGTGAAAGCAGCCAAGATTTGAAGGCATCGGCGAACACTGAAGCTTTCTTT.

This clonotype was seen at least ten times. DNA for the CDR3: TGTGCCAGCAGCGCCGGAGGGATGACTGAAGCTTTCTTT. Encoded protein: CASSAGGMTEAFF. The V and J genes are TRBV9 and TRBJ1-1; D is ambiguous. Trimming stripped 3 bases from V and 5 bases from J, with 11 bases between. Germline CDR1 is SGDLS and CDR2 is YYNGEE. The CDR3 contains 13 residues.

This clonotype came up many times. This chain's CDR3 is CASSMYGQGKTKTQYF. The CDR3 DNA reads TGTGCCAGTAGTATGTACGGGCAGGGGAAAACGAAGACCCAGTACTTC. This sequence joins TRBV19 and TRBJ2-5; a possible D gene is TRBD1 (6 bases). Germline V gene sequence: CDR1 LNHDA, CDR2 SQIVND (reference sequence). The CDR3 totals 16 residues. Trimming stripped 3 bases from V and 6 bases from J, with 20 bases between.